This is a list of T cell receptor beta chains from one sample in a study of shared clonotypes between healthy human individuals. Assay: immunoSEQ multiplex PCR; the TCRdb copy retains only in-frame clones and omits some. Of roughly 760,000 clones listed, around 74% were seen once; the top ten hold roughly 1.7%. What was sequenced was memory CD4+ T cells sorted from blood. The source of these receptors is a woman aged 25-40 years in good health. Both conserved end residues are part of each CDR3. The D gene is left open where the match is weak. Size values are once, few and many counts, or a class for expanded clones, and some rows have none.

V gene	D gene	clone size	J gene	CDR3 DNA	CDR3 protein
TRBV5-1	TRBD2	few	TRBJ2-3	TGCGCCAGCAGCCGAATAAAAACTAGCGGCATCACAGATACGCAGTATTTT	CASSRIKTSGITDTQYF
TRBV28	TRBD2	-	TRBJ2-3	TGTGCCAGCAGTTTGCGGGGGGGACAGTATTTT	CASSLRGGQYF
TRBV7-8	TRBD1	-	TRBJ1-4	TGTGCCAGCAGCTTAGGGACAGGAAGTCGGGAAAAACTGTTTTTT	CASSLGTGSREKLFF
TRBV28	-	-	TRBJ1-2	TGTGCCAGCAGTTCCTACATTGGCTACACCTTC	CASSSYIGYTF
TRBV5-6	-	-	TRBJ1-1	TGTGCCAGCAGCTTCTTCCAGGGCACAAGGAACACTGAAGCTTTCTTT	CASSFFQGTRNTEAFF
TRBV7-9	TRBD2	-	TRBJ2-3	TGTGCCAGCAGCGATCCGGGACTAGCGGGAGGAAGCACAGATACGCAGTATTTT	CASSDPGLAGGSTDTQYF
TRBV19	TRBD1	once	TRBJ1-2	TGTGCCAGTACCCCCCGACAGGGGGGCGATAACTATGGCTACACCTTC	CASTPRQGGDNYGYTF
TRBV4-1	-	-	TRBJ2-2	TGCGCCAGCAGCCAAGATACCCCGGGGCAGGGGTACACCGGGGAGCTGTTTTTT	CASSQDTPGQGYTGELFF
TRBV2	TRBD1	-	TRBJ1-1	TGTGCCAGCAGTGAGATCACAGGGGGCGGCACTGAAGCTTTCTTT	CASSEITGGGTEAFF
TRBV28	-	few	TRBJ1-2	TGTGCCAGCAGTTTAGAGGGTTATGGCTACACCTTC	CASSLEGYGYTF
TRBV6-6	TRBD1	-	TRBJ2-2	TGTGCCAGCAGTGCCGGGACAGGGGCCTCCGGGGAGCTGTTTTTT	CASSAGTGASGELFF
TRBV2	-	-	TRBJ2-5	TGTGCCAGCAGGACGGACCAAGAGACCCAGTACTTC	CASRTDQETQYF
TRBV6-1	-	-	TRBJ1-2	TGTGCCAGCAGTGAAGTTCCCGCTGGGGGTGTCTATGGCTACACCTTC	CASSEVPAGGVYGYTF
TRBV11-2	-	-	TRBJ1-1	TGTGCCAGCAGCTTCATACAGGGTGGTACTGAAGCTTTCTTT	CASSFIQGGTEAFF
TRBV5-4	TRBD2	-	TRBJ2-3	TGTGCCAGCAGCCCAGGACTAGCGGGAGGGCAAGATACGCAGTATTTT	CASSPGLAGGQDTQYF
TRBV28	TRBD1	few	TRBJ1-3	TGTGCCAGCAGTTTACCCAGGGGGAACACCATATATTTT	CASSLPRGNTIYF
TRBV27	-	-	TRBJ2-2	TGTGCCAGCAGTCTAAAAACCCTAAACACCGGGGAGCTGTTTTTT	CASSLKTLNTGELFF
TRBV4-1	TRBD2	once	TRBJ2-1	TGCGCCAGCAGCCGAGGACACAGAGCGGGACCCTACAATGAGCAGTTCTTC	CASSRGHRAGPYNEQFF
TRBV7-2	-	-	TRBJ2-7	TGTGCCAGCAGCTCACAGGGTCGCGGTATATCCTACGAGCAGTACTTC	CASSSQGRGISYEQYF
TRBV5-1	TRBD2	once	TRBJ2-7	TGCGCCAGCAGCTTCACTAGCGGGAGCTACGAGCAGTACTTC	CASSFTSGSYEQYF
TRBV6-5	-	few	TRBJ2-7	TGTGCCAGCAGTCCCAGAGACGGATCCTACGAGCAGTACTTC	CASSPRDGSYEQYF
TRBV27	-	-	TRBJ2-5	TGTGCCAGCAGTTTTTCCGGGGCCGTGGAGACCCAGTACTTC	CASSFSGAVETQYF
TRBV29-1	-	many	TRBJ1-2	TGCAGCGCAGGGGTCTCAGATTATGGCTACACCTTC	CSAGVSDYGYTF
TRBV10-2	TRBD1	once	TRBJ2-3	TGCGCCAGTATAGGGACAGGGGGCGCAGATACGCAGTATTTT	CASIGTGGADTQYF
TRBV10-3	-	-	TRBJ1-2	TGTGCCATCAGTGACGAAAAGCGCTATGGCTACACCTTC	CAISDEKRYGYTF
TRBV28	-	-	TRBJ2-7	TGTGCCAGCAGCTCCGTGGGGGGAGGCCTCGAGCAGTACTTC	CASSSVGGGLEQYF
TRBV4-1	-	-	TRBJ2-1	TGCGCCAGCAGCCAAGTTAATCTCGTGGCAGTCGATGAGCAGTTCTTC	CASSQVNLVAVDEQFF
TRBV6-6	-	-	TRBJ1-2	TGTGCCAGCACCCCGAGGGCGGTGGCCAGACCCTATGGCTACACCTTC	CASTPRAVARPYGYTF
TRBV14	TRBD2	-	TRBJ2-7	TGTGCCAGCAGTCCAGCGGGAGGGTGGTACGAGCAGTACTTC	CASSPAGGWYEQYF
TRBV19	-	-	TRBJ2-7	TGTGCCAGTAGTTCCCGGGACGGGGACTACGAGCAGTACTTC	CASSSRDGDYEQYF
TRBV4-1	-	few	TRBJ1-2	TGCGCCAGCAGCCAAACGACACTTGGCCTCTATGGCTACACCTTC	CASSQTTLGLYGYTF
TRBV14	-	-	TRBJ2-7	TGTGCCAGCAGCCGGGGGGGACAGATTACCTACGAGCAGTACTTC	CASSRGGQITYEQYF
TRBV5-1	TRBD1	-	TRBJ2-7	TGCGCCAGCAGCCGGGGGACAGGGGGACTTCTAAGCTCCTACGAGCAGTACTTC	CASSRGTGGLLSSYEQYF
TRBV4-1	-	-	TRBJ2-3	TGCGCCAGCAGCCAAGAGGGGGCAGGATTCTTCGGGACTAGCACAGATACGCAGTATTTT	CASSQEGAGFFGTSTDTQYF
TRBV18	-	-	TRBJ2-1	TGTGCCAGCTCACCAGGCGGGCAGGGGCCCTCCTACAATGAGCAGTTCTTC	CASSPGGQGPSYNEQFF
TRBV5-1	-	once	TRBJ1-1	TGCGCCAGCAGCTTGGCCGAAATGAACACTGAAGCTTTCTTT	CASSLAEMNTEAFF
TRBV28	-	-	TRBJ1-1	TGTGCCAGCAGTCTCCTCTTACAGGGTGGCGCTTTCTTT	CASSLLLQGGAFF
TRBV6-1	TRBD1	-	TRBJ2-3	TGTGCCAGCAGAGACAGGGTGACAGATACGCAGTATTTT	CASRDRVTDTQYF
TRBV4-1	TRBD2	-	TRBJ2-7	TGCGCCAGCAGCCAAACGATAGCGGGAATTTACGAGCAGTACTTC	CASSQTIAGIYEQYF
TRBV30	-	-	TRBJ2-7	TGTGCCTGGACCTCCTCCCCTTCCTACGAGCAGTACTTC	CAWTSSPSYEQYF
TRBV19	-	once	TRBJ1-4	TGTGCCAGTAGTCGCCGGCCGTACGCAACTAATGAAAAACTGTTTTTT	CASSRRPYATNEKLFF
TRBV25-1	TRBD2	-	TRBJ2-1	TGTGCCAGCAGTGAGCACTTCGGACTAGCGGGAGGATTAAATGAGCAGTTCTTC	CASSEHFGLAGGLNEQFF
TRBV9	-	-	TRBJ2-7	TGTGCCAGCAGCCCCCGACTAGGGAGCGAGCAGTACTTC	CASSPRLGSEQYF
TRBV30	TRBD2	-	TRBJ2-7	TGTGCCTGGATGGATAGCGGGTACGAGCAGTACTTC	CAWMDSGYEQYF
TRBV27	-	-	TRBJ2-7	TGTGCCAGCAGCCGAATTACCGGACAGAAAGCCTTGGACTACGAGCAGTACTTC	CASSRITGQKALDYEQYF
TRBV10-2	TRBD2	few	TRBJ2-7	TGCGCCAGCAGTCCGACTAGCGGGAGAACAGCGCAGTACTTC	CASSPTSGRTAQYF
TRBV28	TRBD1	-	TRBJ1-4	TGTGCCACGACCGGGACAGGGGGATTTCAGGAAAAACTGTTTTTT	CATTGTGGFQEKLFF
TRBV19	-	-	TRBJ2-7	TGTGCCAGTAGTCCGGGACGTTCGGTTTATGGGCAGTACTTC	CASSPGRSVYGQYF
TRBV19	-	-	TRBJ2-1	TGTGCCAGTAGTCCTGACGGGAGCTCCTACAATGAGCAGTTCTTC	CASSPDGSSYNEQFF
TRBV15	TRBD2	-	TRBJ2-4	TGTGCCACCAGCAGAGACACAGGCGGGGGAAACATTCAGTACTTC	CATSRDTGGGNIQYF
TRBV7-9	-	-	TRBJ2-1	TGTGCCAGCAGCTTGTCGGGGGCGAATGAGCAGTTCTTC	CASSLSGANEQFF
TRBV15	TRBD2	-	TRBJ2-3	TGTGCCACCAGCAGAGATCGGGGGGAGGGCACATATACGCAGTATTTT	CATSRDRGEGTYTQYF
TRBV2	-	once	TRBJ2-7	TGTGCCAGCAGGGGCGCCATATACGAGCAGTACTTC	CASRGAIYEQYF
TRBV4-1	TRBD2	-	TRBJ2-1	TGCGCCAGCAGCCGGACCCTCCCGGCTAGCGGGGGACCCTCCTACAATGAGCAGTTCTTC	CASSRTLPASGGPSYNEQFF
TRBV2	TRBD2	-	TRBJ2-5	TGTGCCAGCAGGGGGACTAGCGCTGGTGGGGAGACCCAGTACTTC	CASRGTSAGGETQYF
TRBV7-2	TRBD2	-	TRBJ2-1	TGTGCCAGCAGCTACTCCGGGACTAGCGGGACCCTAAATGAGCAGTTCTTC	CASSYSGTSGTLNEQFF
TRBV11-2	-	once	TRBJ2-7	TGTGCCAGCAGCCCCGCCGGGCTAGGGGCCTACGAGCAGTACTTC	CASSPAGLGAYEQYF
TRBV29-1	-	-	TRBJ2-5	TGCAGCGTGTGTGGGGATGTAGAGACCCAGTACTTC	CSVCGDVETQYF
TRBV11-1	TRBD2	-	TRBJ2-2	TGTGCCAGCAGCTTAGCTTTCGGGAGGGCCACCGGGGAGCTGTTTTTT	CASSLAFGRATGELFF